The clone carrying this T cell receptor beta chain was counted ten times or more. A much larger clone lies one base from this, so it may be a read error. The ends were cut back, 6 bases at V and 11 bases at J, with 16 bases in the middle. This CDR3 comprises 12 residues. Germline V gives CDR1 MNHNS, CDR2 SASEGT. Localized lung adenocarcinoma, a non-small cell lung cancer, affected the donors. TCRdb processed the PCR reads anew with MiXCR; each CDR3 protein has one entry. The sample carries approximately 25,000 distinct CDR3 sequences, 53% recorded once. The data belong to a study of CD4 and CD8 cells across lung adenocarcinoma regions.

The receptor was isolated from a male donor with lung adenocarcinoma. The CD4 and CD8 labels of this study may be unreliable. Source material: CD8+ T cells from the center of a lung tumor. The V and J genes are TRBV6-1 and TRBJ2-5; D unclear. Written as DNA, the CDR3 is TGTGCCAGCAGCCTAAACTACAATGAGCAGTACTTC. This encodes CASSLNYNEQYF.